Listed below are T cell receptor beta chains from one sample, sequenced in a study of cytotoxic CD8 clonotypes in ibrutinib-treated CLL. Clones were sequenced by immunoSEQ multiplex PCR, and TCRdb holds only the in-frame ones, with some missing. The data contain approximately 340,000 clones, approximately 67% of them singletons. The input for sequencing was PBMCs, taken after 36 months of ibrutinib treatment. The receptors were sampled from a human donor with chronic lymphocytic leukemia. Each CDR3 is given with its conserved first and last residue. Each record gives: V gene, J gene, D gene, clone size, CDR3 DNA, CDR3 protein. The D gene is left open where the match is weak. Clone sizes are given selectively: once, few, many, or a class where the clone is expanded.

v_gene: TRBV5-5
j_gene: TRBJ2-7
d_gene: NA
abundance: NA
CDR3nt: TGTGCCAGCAGCCACACCTGGGGCGAGCAGTACTTC
CDR3aa: CASSHTWGEQYF

v_gene: TRBV1
j_gene: TRBJ2-7
d_gene: NA
abundance: NA
CDR3nt: TGCACCAGCAGCCTCTATCCCACTAGAGGGGTTGTTTACGAGCAGTACTTC
CDR3aa: CTSSLYPTRGVVYEQYF

v_gene: TRBV4-3
j_gene: TRBJ2-1
d_gene: NA
abundance: once
CDR3nt: TGCGCCAGCAGCCAAGATCCGGCGGGGTCTGTGAACAATGAGCAGTTCTTC
CDR3aa: CASSQDPAGSVNNEQFF

v_gene: TRBV9
j_gene: TRBJ2-2
d_gene: NA
abundance: NA
CDR3nt: TGTGCCAGCAGCGTAGGGGCAGGACTTTACACCGGGGAGCTGTTTTTT
CDR3aa: CASSVGAGLYTGELFF

v_gene: TRBV6-6
j_gene: TRBJ2-3
d_gene: TRBD2
abundance: NA
CDR3nt: TGTGCCAGCAGTTACCGGCGGGAGCCCTTCGATACGCAGTATTTT
CDR3aa: CASSYRREPFDTQYF

v_gene: TRBV11-2
j_gene: TRBJ1-2
d_gene: TRBD1
abundance: few
CDR3nt: TGTGCCAGCAGCCTCCCCGACAGGGGGCTTGGTGGCTACACCTTC
CDR3aa: CASSLPDRGLGGYTF

v_gene: TRBV18
j_gene: TRBJ1-1
d_gene: NA
abundance: once
CDR3nt: TGTGCCAGCTCGAAACCGGGGGCGGGGTGGCCTGAAGCTTTCTTT
CDR3aa: CASSKPGAGWPEAFF

v_gene: TRBV29-1
j_gene: TRBJ1-1
d_gene: NA
abundance: few
CDR3nt: TGCAGCGTCGGACACCTGGACGCTTTCTTT
CDR3aa: CSVGHLDAFF

v_gene: TRBV6-6
j_gene: TRBJ1-5
d_gene: NA
abundance: NA
CDR3nt: TGTGCCAGCAGTTATACGGCGGACAATCAGCCCCAGCATTTT
CDR3aa: CASSYTADNQPQHF

v_gene: TRBV19
j_gene: TRBJ2-1
d_gene: TRBD1
abundance: few
CDR3nt: TGTGCCAGTAGTATTGAGACAGGGTATGGCTACAATGAGCAGTTCTTC
CDR3aa: CASSIETGYGYNEQFF

v_gene: TRBV5-4
j_gene: TRBJ2-1
d_gene: TRBD1
abundance: NA
CDR3nt: TGTGCCAGCAGTCAGGGGGGACAGGGAAGTTACAATGAGCAGTTCTTC
CDR3aa: CASSQGGQGSYNEQFF

v_gene: TRBV27
j_gene: TRBJ2-1
d_gene: TRBD2
abundance: NA
CDR3nt: TGTGCCAGCAGCAGAACTAGCGGAGACTACAATGAGCAGTTCTTC
CDR3aa: CASSRTSGDYNEQFF

v_gene: TRBV2
j_gene: TRBJ2-5
d_gene: NA
abundance: NA
CDR3nt: TGTGCCCCCGGAAAGGGGATGGGACATATGCAAGAGACCCAGTACTTC
CDR3aa: CAPGKGMGHMQETQYF

v_gene: TRBV5-8
j_gene: TRBJ2-5
d_gene: TRBD2
abundance: once
CDR3nt: TGTGCCAGCAGCTCGGGACTAGCGGGAGGACACCAAGAGACCCAGTACTTC
CDR3aa: CASSSGLAGGHQETQYF

v_gene: TRBV2
j_gene: TRBJ1-1
d_gene: NA
abundance: NA
CDR3nt: TGTGCCAGCAGTGTAGGATCTAAAGGTGTTACTGAAGCTTTCTTT
CDR3aa: CASSVGSKGVTEAFF

v_gene: TRBV6-1
j_gene: TRBJ1-3
d_gene: NA
abundance: NA
CDR3nt: TGTGCCAGCAGCGAGTTTGGGGGGTCCGGAAACACCATATATTTT
CDR3aa: CASSEFGGSGNTIYF

v_gene: TRBV5-6
j_gene: TRBJ1-2
d_gene: TRBD1
abundance: few
CDR3nt: TGTGCCAGCAGCCCTCCGGGACAGGGGGCATGGGGCTACACCTTC
CDR3aa: CASSPPGQGAWGYTF

v_gene: TRBV7-9
j_gene: TRBJ1-3
d_gene: TRBD1
abundance: NA
CDR3nt: TGTGCCAGCAGCTTCCTCTTTGGGGGACAGAGAAACACCATATATTTT
CDR3aa: CASSFLFGGQRNTIYF

v_gene: TRBV27
j_gene: TRBJ2-5
d_gene: NA
abundance: NA
CDR3nt: TGTGCCAGCAAACCGATACCATCAGAGACCCAGTACTTC
CDR3aa: CASKPIPSETQYF

v_gene: TRBV28
j_gene: TRBJ2-2
d_gene: NA
abundance: NA
CDR3nt: TGTGCCAGCACCAATGGGCCCGGGGAGCTGTTTTTT
CDR3aa: CASTNGPGELFF

v_gene: TRBV28
j_gene: TRBJ1-2
d_gene: TRBD1
abundance: NA
CDR3nt: TGTGCCAGCAGCCTAGGACAGGGGAGAGATGGCTACACCTTC
CDR3aa: CASSLGQGRDGYTF

v_gene: TRBV6-5
j_gene: TRBJ2-3
d_gene: TRBD2
abundance: NA
CDR3nt: TGTGCCAGCAGCCATCGACTAGCGGCCACAGATACGCAGTATTTT
CDR3aa: CASSHRLAATDTQYF

v_gene: TRBV27
j_gene: TRBJ2-7
d_gene: NA
abundance: NA
CDR3nt: TGTGCCAGCAGTTCTGCGACGGGCCCCTACGAGCAGTACTTC
CDR3aa: CASSSATGPYEQYF

v_gene: TRBV7-2
j_gene: TRBJ2-1
d_gene: NA
abundance: NA
CDR3nt: TGTGCCAGCAGCTTATACGCGGTCTCCTACAATGAGCAGCTCTTC
CDR3aa: CASSLYAVSYNEQLF

v_gene: TRBV2
j_gene: TRBJ2-7
d_gene: TRBD2
abundance: NA
CDR3nt: TGTGCCAGCCGGGGCACTAGCGGGGTTTACGAGCAGTACTTC
CDR3aa: CASRGTSGVYEQYF

v_gene: TRBV11-2
j_gene: TRBJ2-3
d_gene: NA
abundance: NA
CDR3nt: TGTGCCAGCAGCTTAGATGCATCGGCCACAGATACGCAGTATTTT
CDR3aa: CASSLDASATDTQYF

v_gene: TRBV6-5
j_gene: TRBJ2-1
d_gene: NA
abundance: NA
CDR3nt: TGTGCCAGCAGTTACGCCCCAGGGTTAAATGAGCAGTTCTTC
CDR3aa: CASSYAPGLNEQFF

v_gene: TRBV10-3
j_gene: TRBJ1-2
d_gene: NA
abundance: NA
CDR3nt: TGTGCCATCAGTGAGTCACGAGGGCAGGGTGTCGGCGGCTACACCTTC
CDR3aa: CAISESRGQGVGGYTF

v_gene: TRBV4-3
j_gene: TRBJ1-5
d_gene: TRBD1
abundance: NA
CDR3nt: TGCGCCAGCAGCCAAGATTGGGACAGGTCAGCTCGGCCCCAGCATTTT
CDR3aa: CASSQDWDRSARPQHF

v_gene: TRBV19
j_gene: TRBJ2-2
d_gene: NA
abundance: NA
CDR3nt: TGTGCCAGTAGTATTTTGACGGGAGTCAGCACCGGGGAGCTGTTTTTT
CDR3aa: CASSILTGVSTGELFF

v_gene: TRBV2
j_gene: TRBJ2-7
d_gene: TRBD2
abundance: few
CDR3nt: TGTGCCAGCAGTGAAGGCGGTCTAGCGGTTCTCTACGAGCAGTACTTC
CDR3aa: CASSEGGLAVLYEQYF

v_gene: TRBV29-1
j_gene: TRBJ1-2
d_gene: NA
abundance: NA
CDR3nt: TGCAGCGTTGCCCAGGAAATTAACTATGGCTACACCTTC
CDR3aa: CSVAQEINYGYTF

v_gene: TRBV9
j_gene: TRBJ2-1
d_gene: TRBD2
abundance: NA
CDR3nt: TGTGCCAGCAGCGTAGAGGCTAGCGGGGGGTTTGGGAATGAGCAGTTCTTC
CDR3aa: CASSVEASGGFGNEQFF

v_gene: TRBV7-3
j_gene: TRBJ2-3
d_gene: NA
abundance: NA
CDR3nt: TGTGCCAGCAGCTTAAGGCTCTTACAGACCACAGATACGCAGTATTTT
CDR3aa: CASSLRLLQTTDTQYF

v_gene: TRBV2
j_gene: TRBJ1-1
d_gene: TRBD1
abundance: NA
CDR3nt: TGTGCCAGCCTCCGGGACAGGGACACTGAAGCTTTCTTT
CDR3aa: CASLRDRDTEAFF

v_gene: TRBV7-8
j_gene: TRBJ2-1
d_gene: NA
abundance: NA
CDR3nt: TGTGCCAGCAGCTCCCCCCGGGCCAAGGGGCACAATGAGCAGTTCTTC
CDR3aa: CASSSPRAKGHNEQFF

v_gene: TRBV6-5
j_gene: TRBJ2-2
d_gene: NA
abundance: NA
CDR3nt: TGTGCCAGCAGCCCAGTCGGCGAGGAGCTGTTTTTT
CDR3aa: CASSPVGEELFF

v_gene: TRBV15
j_gene: TRBJ1-1
d_gene: NA
abundance: NA
CDR3nt: TGTGCCACCAGCAGAGATGTTAGGAGGAACACTGAAGCTTTCTTT
CDR3aa: CATSRDVRRNTEAFF

v_gene: TRBV9
j_gene: TRBJ1-2
d_gene: NA
abundance: few
CDR3nt: TGTGCCAGCAGCGTAGAGGCAGGGAGAGGAGGCTACACCTTC
CDR3aa: CASSVEAGRGGYTF

v_gene: TRBV7-3
j_gene: TRBJ2-1
d_gene: NA
abundance: few
CDR3nt: TGTGCCAGCAGCTTAAAGGCCAACTCCTACAATGAGCAGTTCTTC
CDR3aa: CASSLKANSYNEQFF